This T cell receptor (beta chain) was identified during a study of T cells after yellow fever vaccination. V was pared by 5 bases and J by 1 base, with 11 bases between. The CDR3 extends over 13 amino acids. Germline CDR1 and CDR2: DFQATT and SNEGSKA (reference sequence). TCRdb re-analysed the 5' RACE reads in MiXCR, keeping a single row per CDR3 protein. The profile covers hundreds of thousands of distinct CDR3 sequences, with roughly 14% appearing a single time and roughly 13% taken by the ten largest. The chain joins TRBV20-1 to TRBJ1-1; no reliable D call. This TCR derives from a man in his thirties or forties who received the YFV17D yellow fever vaccine. This specimen was PBMCs, taken on the day of the yellow fever booster vaccination. In nucleotides, the CDR3 is TGCAGTGCTCTGATAGGAGGGAACACTGAAGCTTTCTTT. Its protein product is CSALIGGNTEAFF.